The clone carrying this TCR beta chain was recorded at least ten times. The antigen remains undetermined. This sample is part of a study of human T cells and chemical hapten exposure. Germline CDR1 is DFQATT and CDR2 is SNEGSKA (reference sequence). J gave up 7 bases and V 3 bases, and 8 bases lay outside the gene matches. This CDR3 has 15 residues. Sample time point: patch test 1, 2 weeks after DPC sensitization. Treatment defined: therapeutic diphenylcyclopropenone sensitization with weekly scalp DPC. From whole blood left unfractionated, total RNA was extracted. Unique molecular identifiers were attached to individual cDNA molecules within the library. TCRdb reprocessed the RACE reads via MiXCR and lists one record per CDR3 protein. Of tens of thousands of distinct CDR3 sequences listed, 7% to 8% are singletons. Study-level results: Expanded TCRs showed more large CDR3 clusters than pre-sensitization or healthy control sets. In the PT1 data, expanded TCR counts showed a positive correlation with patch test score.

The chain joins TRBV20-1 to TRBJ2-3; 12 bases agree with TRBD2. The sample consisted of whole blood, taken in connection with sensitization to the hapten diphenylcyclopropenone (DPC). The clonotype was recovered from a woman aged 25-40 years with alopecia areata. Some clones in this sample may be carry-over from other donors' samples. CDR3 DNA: TGCAGTGCTAGGACACTAGCGGGGGGCCGGAATACGCAGTATTTT. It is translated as CSARTLAGGRNTQYF.